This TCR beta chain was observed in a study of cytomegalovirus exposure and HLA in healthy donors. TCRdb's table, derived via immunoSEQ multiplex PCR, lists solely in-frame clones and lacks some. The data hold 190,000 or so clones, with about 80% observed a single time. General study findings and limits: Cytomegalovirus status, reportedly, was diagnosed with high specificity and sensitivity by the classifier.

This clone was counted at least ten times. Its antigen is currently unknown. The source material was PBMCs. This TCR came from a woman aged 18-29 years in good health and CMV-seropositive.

The CDR3 DNA sequence: TGTGCCAGCACCTCGGGTAGCAATCAGCCCCAGCATTTT. Translating it yields CASTSGSNQPQHF. V and J are TRBV2 and TRBJ1-5; D is ambiguous. Trimming stripped 7 bases from V and 0 bases from J, with 7 bases between. Per the germline V gene, CDR1 is SNHLY and CDR2 is FYNNEI. There are 13 residues in the CDR3.